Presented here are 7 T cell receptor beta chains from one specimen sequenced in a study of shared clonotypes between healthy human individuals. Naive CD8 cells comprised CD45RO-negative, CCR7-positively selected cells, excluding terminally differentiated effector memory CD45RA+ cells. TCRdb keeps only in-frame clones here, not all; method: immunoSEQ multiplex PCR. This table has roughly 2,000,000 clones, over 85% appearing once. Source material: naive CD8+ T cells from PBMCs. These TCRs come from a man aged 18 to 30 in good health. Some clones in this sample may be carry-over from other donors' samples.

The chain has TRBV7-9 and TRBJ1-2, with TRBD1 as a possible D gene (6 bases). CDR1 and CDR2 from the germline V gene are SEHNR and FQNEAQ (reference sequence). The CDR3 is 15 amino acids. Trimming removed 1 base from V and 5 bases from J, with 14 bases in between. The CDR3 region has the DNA TGTGCCAGCAGCTTAGGTGCGGGGGCGAGATATGGCTACACCTTC. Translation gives CASSLGAGARYGYTF. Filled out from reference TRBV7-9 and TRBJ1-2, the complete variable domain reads DTGVSQNPRHKITKRGQNVTFRCDPISEHNRLYWYRQTLGQGPEFLTYFQNEAQLEKSRLLSDRFSAERPKGSFSTLEIQRTEQGDSAMYLCASSLGAGARYGYTFGSGTRLTVV.

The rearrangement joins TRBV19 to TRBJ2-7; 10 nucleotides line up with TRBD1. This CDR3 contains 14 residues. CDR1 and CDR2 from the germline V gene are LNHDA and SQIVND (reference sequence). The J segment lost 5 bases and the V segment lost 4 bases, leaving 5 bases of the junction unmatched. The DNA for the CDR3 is TGTGCCAGTAGTACCCGGACAGGGGGAAACGAGCAGTACTTC. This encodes CASSTRTGGNEQYF.

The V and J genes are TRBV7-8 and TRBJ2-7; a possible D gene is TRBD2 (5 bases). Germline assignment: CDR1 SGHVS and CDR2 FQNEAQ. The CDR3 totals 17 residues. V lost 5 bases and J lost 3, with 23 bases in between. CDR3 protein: CASSPVYGNAPYYEQYF. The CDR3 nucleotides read TGTGCCAGCAGCCCTGTTTACGGGAACGCTCCCTACTACGAGCAGTACTTC.

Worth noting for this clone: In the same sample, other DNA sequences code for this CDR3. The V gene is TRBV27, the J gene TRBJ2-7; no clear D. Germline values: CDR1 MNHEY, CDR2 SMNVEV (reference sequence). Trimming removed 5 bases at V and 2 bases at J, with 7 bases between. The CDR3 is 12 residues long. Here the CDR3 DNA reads TGTGCCAGCAGTGGCCATCCCTACGAGCAGTACTTC. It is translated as CASSGHPYEQYF.

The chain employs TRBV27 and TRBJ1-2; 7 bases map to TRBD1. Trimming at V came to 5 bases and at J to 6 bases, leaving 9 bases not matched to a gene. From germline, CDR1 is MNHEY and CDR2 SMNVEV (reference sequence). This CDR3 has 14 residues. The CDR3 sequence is CASSPRQGRNGYTF. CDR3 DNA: TGTGCCAGCAGTCCACGACAGGGTCGAAATGGCTACACCTTC.

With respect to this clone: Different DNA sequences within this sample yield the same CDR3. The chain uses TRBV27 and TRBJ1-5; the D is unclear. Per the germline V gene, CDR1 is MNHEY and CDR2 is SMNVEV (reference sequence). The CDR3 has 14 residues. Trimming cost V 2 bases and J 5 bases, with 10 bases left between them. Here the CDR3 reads CASSLGRADQPQHF. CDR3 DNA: TGTGCCAGCAGTTTAGGAAGGGCTGATCAGCCCCAGCATTTT.

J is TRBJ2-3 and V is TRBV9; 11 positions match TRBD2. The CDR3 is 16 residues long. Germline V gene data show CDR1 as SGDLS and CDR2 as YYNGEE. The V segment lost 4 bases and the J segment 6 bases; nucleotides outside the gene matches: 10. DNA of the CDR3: TGTGCCAGCAGCACACCTTTAGCGGGAGGGGTGGATACGCAGTATTTT. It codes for CASSTPLAGGVDTQYF.